Following are 4 T cell receptor beta chains from one sample sequenced in a study of T-cell reconstitution after alpha-beta-depleted transplantation in children. Unique molecular identifiers were incorporated into the prepared TCRbeta library. TCRdb called the PCR reads again in MiXCR, with one record for every CDR3 protein. The sample contains more than 200,000 distinct CDR3 sequences, more than 15% of which appear only once. This specimen was PBMCs, mostly from graft donor cells, taken 360 days after TCRalphabeta/CD19-depleted stem cell transplant. The source of these receptors is a male patient aged 2 to 9 who had a stem cell transplant for acute lymphoblastic leukemia, so the T cells may come from the graft donor.

The chain uses TRBV24-1 and TRBJ2-2, with 10 positions matching TRBD1. The CDR3 is 16 residues long. The V segment lost 5 bases and the J segment 2 bases; nucleotides outside the gene matches: 4. Germline CDR1 KGHDR, CDR2 SFDVKD. CDR3 protein: CATSGTGGGNTGELFF. CDR3 bases: TGTGCCACCAGTGGGACAGGGGGGGGAAACACCGGGGAGCTGTTTTTT.

The CDR3 sequence is CASRFGPGRTGELFF. The CDR3 DNA reads as TGTGCCAGTAGATTTGGGCCGGGGCGGACCGGGGAGCTGTTTTTT. The chain is built from TRBV19 and TRBJ2-2; perhaps D is TRBD1 or TRBD2 (5 bases each). This CDR3 comprises 15 residues. Germline values: CDR1 LNHDA, CDR2 SQIVND (reference sequence). The V end was cut by 6 bases, the J end by 5 bases, with 16 bases between.

This clonotype occurred many times. This chain uses TRBV20-1 with TRBJ2-1, with D uncertain. Germline CDR1 reads DFQATT; CDR2 reads SNEGSKA (reference sequence). Trimming shortened V by 0 bases and J by 6 bases, and 9 bases separated the two germline ends. There are 13 residues in the CDR3. CDR3 sequence reads: CSAREIRRNEQFF. DNA of the CDR3: TGCAGTGCTAGAGAAATACGTCGCAATGAGCAGTTCTTC.

This clonotype was detected only a few times. The chain uses TRBV20-1 and TRBJ2-5; 8 nucleotides match TRBD2. The CDR3 is 14 residues long. CDR1 and CDR2 from the germline V gene are DFQATT and SNEGSKA (reference sequence). The ends lost 4 bases at V and 5 bases at J; junction bases unmatched: 9. The chain's CDR3 is CSATVAGGGETQYF. The CDR3 DNA sequence: TGCAGTGCTACCGTGGCGGGGGGTGGCGAGACCCAGTACTTC.